This T cell receptor beta chain was captured by sequencing in a study of blood T cell repertoires in COVID-19 (dated by TCRdb to about 2020). A note on the overall study: Collaborator samples came from the United States, Italy and Spain and covered acute and convalescent phases of COVID-19. The material from the prospective study consisted of cDNA or gDNA derived from T cells, B-cell-depleted T cells, or PBMCs. Subjects who had been exposed to COVID-19, were actively infected with it, or had recovered from it provided the deeply sampled blood TCRbeta repertoires that made up the dataset. The repertoires were released in a freely available public database intended as a resource for research on the immune response to SARS-CoV-2. Samples were obtained from the ongoing ImmuneRACE study (first 160 participants) and from about 1,300 subjects provided by 6 global collaborators. Sample metadata almost always included a de-identified subject ID, COVID-19 status, age in years and sex. Where available, HLA class I and class II types were obtained from metadata supplied by the sample provider rather than from assay-based typing. Overall results and qualifications from the work: The amount of clinical and demographic metadata varied by source and participant and was provided uncurated.

The CDR3 contains 15 residues, cysteine and phenylalanine counted. Kept here is only the CDR3 DNA, which spans 45 bases and is read in frame from base 1. According to the germline V gene, CDR1 reads KGHDR and CDR2 reads SFDVKD. At the junction V is shortened by 4 bases and J by 6 bases; bases outside the gene matches: 6. Turning to this clone: It has no known antigen specificity. Qualities for individual bases were not recorded, and no much larger clone is one base off.

The collaborating institutions used their own protocols to collect whole blood in K2EDTA tubes. For TCRbeta analysis, collaborators shipped samples in one of three forms: frozen whole blood, isolated PBMCs, or DNA extracted from either of those sample types. TCRbeta CDR3 regions were amplified from genomic DNA using the immunoSEQ Assay, a bias-controlled multiplex PCR. Per the original workflow: Within the assay, amplification of reference gene primers was used to estimate how many nucleated cells each sample contained. To quantify the absolute abundance of each unique TCRbeta CDR3 rearrangement, sequence reads were collapsed and filtered. Productive Simpson clonality was computed per sample as the square root of Simpson's diversity index over productive rearrangements. This immuneACCESS table, as held by TCRdb, lists in-frame sequences with V and J called but not all clones. Of the missing ones, under half trace to an unresolved V gene in checked studies; the others have no known cause. Clonal size and the V and J genes are those of that table, whereas D and trimming came from the DNA. In this sample the table shows some 70,000 clones, roughly 80% of which occur a single time. The top ten clones comprise around 12% of the sample.

The sample consisted of peripheral blood. The source of this sequence is a human donor in a cohort sampled during active COVID-19. Recombination linked TRBV24-1 to TRBJ1-5, and TRBD1 matches 9 of the central bases. The CDR3 is CATSERTGDTQPQHF. The nucleotide sequence is given as TGTGCCACCAGTGAAAGGACAGGGGACACTCAGCCCCAGCATTTT.